This entry features one T cell receptor beta chain sequence. Antigen: not known. One junction end does not reproduce the germline sequence, and a read error may be involved. This table comes from immunoSEQ multiplex PCR, and its TCRdb copy is limited to in-frame clones, with some not included. Of about 42,000 clones listed, roughly 77% are singletons. The record originates from a study of OX40 agonist ivuxolimab in advanced cancers. Study-wide results and caveats: Within 6 weeks, CD4+ and CD8+ blood T cells expanded clonally at 0.1 to 3.0 mg/kg.

Cycle 7 day 1, cycle 4 day 1, and baseline were the timepoints at which blood was sampled. From germline, CDR1 is LNHDA and CDR2 SQIVND (reference sequence). The CDR3 consists of 13 residues. This receptor was taken from an adult with an advanced solid tumor such as melanoma, head and neck, liver or kidney cancer. The chain combines TRBV19 with TRBJ2-1; weak D call: TRBD2 (5 bases). This sample comprised CD4+ or CD8+ T cells sorted from blood, obtained in a trial of the OX40 agonist ivuxolimab. The CDR3 loop is CAGSSDFHNEQFF. For the CDR3, the DNA is TGTGCCGGTAGTTCGGACTTCCACAATGAGCAGTTCTTC.